The sequence of this T cell receptor (beta chain) was determined in a study of cytomegalovirus exposure and HLA in healthy donors. Germline CDR1 and CDR2: SQVTM and ANQGSEA. This CDR3 is 14 amino acids long. With 7 bases clipped from V and 5 bases from J, the junction kept 11 bases outside the gene matches. Use of 60 Vbeta and 13 Jbeta primers characterized the PCR. Using immunoSEQ multiplex PCR, the repertoire was profiled, and TCRdb retains in-frame clones only, with some absent. Seen here are over 50,000 clones, approximately 88% observed once, and the top ten hold around 1.5%. This receptor was taken from a man aged 30 to 45 in good health and CMV-seropositive. The source material was PBMCs. The chain uses TRBV29-1 and TRBJ2-5, with 9 positions matching TRBD1. The CDR3 spells CSADFTGGDETQYF. The DNA of the CDR3 is TGCAGCGCCGATTTCACAGGGGGCGATGAGACCCAGTACTTC.